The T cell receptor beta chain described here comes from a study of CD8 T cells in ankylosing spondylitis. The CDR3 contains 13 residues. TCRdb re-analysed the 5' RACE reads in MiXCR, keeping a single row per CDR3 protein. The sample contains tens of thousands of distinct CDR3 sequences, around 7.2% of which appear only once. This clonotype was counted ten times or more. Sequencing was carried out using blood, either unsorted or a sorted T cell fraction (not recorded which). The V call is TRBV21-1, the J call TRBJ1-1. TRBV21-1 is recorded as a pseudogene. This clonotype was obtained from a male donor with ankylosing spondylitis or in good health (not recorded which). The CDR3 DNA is TGTGCCAGCAAGGCGGGATTGACAGTTGAAGCTTTCTTT. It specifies CASKAGLTVEAFF.